Listed here is a single T cell receptor (beta chain). What it recognizes is unknown. The data were taken from a study of CD8 T cells in ankylosing spondylitis. The CDR3 has 11 residues. The V end lost 9 bases, the J end lost 6 bases, and 9 bases lay between the germline ends. The germline CDR1 and CDR2 sequences are ENHRY and SYGVKD. General study findings and limits: In the blood and synovial fluid of reactive arthritis, some motif variants had been previously reported. Seven to nine highly homologous variants formed a TCR beta motif that appeared characteristic of ankylosing spondylitis blood.

Construction of TCR beta libraries was performed using quantitative 5'-RACE with molecular barcodes. A single record per CDR3 protein comes from TCRdb applying MiXCR to the 5' RACE reads. The repertoire holds 310,000 or so distinct CDR3 sequences, around 20% seen once, with roughly 7.3% in the top ten. The receptor was isolated from a male donor with ankylosing spondylitis or in good health (not recorded which). This chain uses TRBV10-3 with TRBJ1-3, with D uncertain. Sequenced input: blood, either unsorted or a sorted T cell fraction (not recorded which). The chain's CDR3 is CAIGSANTIYF. CDR3 nucleotides: TGTGCCATAGGGTCGGCAAACACCATATATTTT.